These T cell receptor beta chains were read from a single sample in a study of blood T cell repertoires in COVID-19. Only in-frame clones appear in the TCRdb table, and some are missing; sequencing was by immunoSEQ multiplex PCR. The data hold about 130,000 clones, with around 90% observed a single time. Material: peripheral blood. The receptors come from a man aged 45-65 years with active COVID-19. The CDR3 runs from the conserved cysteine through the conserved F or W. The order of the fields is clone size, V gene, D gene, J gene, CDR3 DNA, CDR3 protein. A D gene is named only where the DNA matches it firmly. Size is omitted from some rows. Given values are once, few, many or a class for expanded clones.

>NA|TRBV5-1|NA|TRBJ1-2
TGCGCCAGCGGCCGGACAGAGGGGGGCTACACCTTC
CASGRTEGGYTF
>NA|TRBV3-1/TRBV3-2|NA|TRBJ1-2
TGTGCCAGCAGCCAAGGGGCGGGAAGGGGCTGGGGCTACACCTTC
CASSQGAGRGWGYTF
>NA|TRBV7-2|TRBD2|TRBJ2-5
TGTGCCAGCAGCCTAGGACTAGCGGGGGGGCAAGAGACCCAGTACTTC
CASSLGLAGGQETQYF
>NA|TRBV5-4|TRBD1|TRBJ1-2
TGTGCCAGCAGTTCCCCGGGACAGGGCTATGGCTACACCTTC
CASSSPGQGYGYTF
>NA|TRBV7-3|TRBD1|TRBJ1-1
TGTGCCAGCAGCTTAGGACAGGGGCACACTGAAGCTTTCTTT
CASSLGQGHTEAFF
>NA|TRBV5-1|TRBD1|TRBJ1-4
TGCGCCAGCAGCTTGGGGGACAGAGGGGAAAAACTGTTTTTT
CASSLGDRGEKLFF
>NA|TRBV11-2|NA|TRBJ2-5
TGTGCCAGCAGCAAAACTTCGGAGACCCAGTACTTC
CASSKTSETQYF
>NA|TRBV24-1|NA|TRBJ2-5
TGTGCCACCAGTGATCCAAGACAGGGAGGAGAGACCCAGTACTTC
CATSDPRQGGETQYF
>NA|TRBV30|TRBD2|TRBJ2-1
TGTGCCTGGAGTGTTGCAGCGGGAGGGAAGAATGAGCAGTTCTTC
CAWSVAAGGKNEQFF
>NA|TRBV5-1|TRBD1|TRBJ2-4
TGCGCCAGCAGCCCCAGGGACAGTCTAGCCAAAAACATTCAGTACTTC
CASSPRDSLAKNIQYF
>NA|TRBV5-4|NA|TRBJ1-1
TGTGCCAGCAGCTTCAGGGCGAAAAACACTGAAGCTTTCTTT
CASSFRAKNTEAFF
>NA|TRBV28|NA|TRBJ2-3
TGTGCCAGCACAAGGTATTTAGATGGTCAGGGGAGCACAGATACGCAGTATTTT
CASTRYLDGQGSTDTQYF
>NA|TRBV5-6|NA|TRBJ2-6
TGTGCCAGCAGGGTGACACTGACCTCTGGGGCCAACGTCCTGACTTTC
CASRVTLTSGANVLTF
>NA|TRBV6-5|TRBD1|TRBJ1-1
TGTGCCAGCAGTCCTCACGACAGGGGGCGGAATGAAGCTTTCTTT
CASSPHDRGRNEAFF
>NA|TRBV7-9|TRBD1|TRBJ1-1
TGTGCCAGCAGCCCGGTTGGAAGACAGGGTACGAACACTGAAGCTTTCTTT
CASSPVGRQGTNTEAFF
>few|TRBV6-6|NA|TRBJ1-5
TGTGCCAGCAGATCACAGGGACGGGGCGGCAATCAGCCCCAGCATTTT
CASRSQGRGGNQPQHF
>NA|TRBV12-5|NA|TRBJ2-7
TGTGCTAGTGGTTTGTATCCCGAGCAGTACTTC
CASGLYPEQYF
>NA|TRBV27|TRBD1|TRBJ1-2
TGTGCCAGCAGTTCCGGTTGGGACAGGGATCGCAATGGCTACACCTTC
CASSSGWDRDRNGYTF
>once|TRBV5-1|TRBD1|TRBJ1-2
TGCGCCAGCAGCCGGGACAGGTCTAACTATGGCTACACCTTC
CASSRDRSNYGYTF
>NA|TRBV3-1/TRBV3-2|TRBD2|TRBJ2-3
TGTGCCAGCAGCCAAGATTTGGGGACTAGCAGCACAGATACGCAGTATTTT
CASSQDLGTSSTDTQYF
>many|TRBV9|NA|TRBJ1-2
TGTGCCAGCAGCTCCCAGTCGGCGGGTCTCGGCTACACCTTC
CASSSQSAGLGYTF
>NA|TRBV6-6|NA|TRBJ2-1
TGTGCCAGCAGGTCGGTCTCCTACAATGAGCAGTTCTTC
CASRSVSYNEQFF
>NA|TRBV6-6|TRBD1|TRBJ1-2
TGTGCCAGCAGTTACTCAGACAGGGGGTCTGGCTACACCTTC
CASSYSDRGSGYTF
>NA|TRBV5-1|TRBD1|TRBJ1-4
TGCGCCAGCAGCCCTCAGACAGGGGGTCGAGAAAAACTGTTTTTT
CASSPQTGGREKLFF
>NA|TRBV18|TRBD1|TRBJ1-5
TGTGCCAGCTCACCAGACAGGGGGGTCCATCAGCCCCAGCATTTT
CASSPDRGVHQPQHF
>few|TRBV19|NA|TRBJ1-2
TGTGCCAGCCAGACAGGAAACTATGGCTACACCTTC
CASQTGNYGYTF
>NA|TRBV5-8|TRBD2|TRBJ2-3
TGTGCCAGCCCGGCCGGACTAGCCCAGACAGATACGCAGTATTTT
CASPAGLAQTDTQYF
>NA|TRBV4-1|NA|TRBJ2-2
TGCGCCAGCAGCCAGCCCTGGGACTCTCGAAGGGACACCGGGGAGCTGTTTTTT
CASSQPWDSRRDTGELFF
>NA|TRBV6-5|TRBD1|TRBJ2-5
TGTGCCAGCAGTACGGGACAGCCACTGGGTGAGACCCAGTACTTC
CASSTGQPLGETQYF
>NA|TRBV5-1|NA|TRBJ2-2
TGCGCCAGCAGCCAGAGACTAGACACCTACACCGGGGAGCTGTTTTTT
CASSQRLDTYTGELFF
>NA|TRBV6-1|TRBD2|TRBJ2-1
TGTGCCAGCAGTAAAGCGGGAACAGGCGCCTCCTACAATGAGCAGTTCTTC
CASSKAGTGASYNEQFF
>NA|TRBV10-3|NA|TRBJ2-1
TGTGCCATCAGTGAGTCCGTCCAGAGCGGTGAGCAGTTCTTC
CAISESVQSGEQFF
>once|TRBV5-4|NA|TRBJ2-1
TGTGCCAGCAGCCAGGACCAGCGGGCGGAACGGTTCTTC
CASSQDQRAERFF
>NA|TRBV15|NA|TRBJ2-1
TGTGCCACCAACAGGGAGGGTGGGGGTGAGCAGTTCTTC
CATNREGGGEQFF
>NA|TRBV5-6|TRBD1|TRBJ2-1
TGTGCCAGCAGCTCGGGACAGGGGTTTTATGAGCAGTTCTTC
CASSSGQGFYEQFF
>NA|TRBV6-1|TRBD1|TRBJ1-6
TGTGCCAGCAGTGAAGGGGGGACAGGGAATTCACCCCTCCACTTT
CASSEGGTGNSPLHF
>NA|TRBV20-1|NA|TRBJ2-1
TGCAGTGCTAGTCGGTCTAGCCATGAGCAGTTCTTC
CSASRSSHEQFF
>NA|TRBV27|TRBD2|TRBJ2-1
TGTGCCAGCGCGGGAGGACGGAATGAGCAGTTCTTC
CASAGGRNEQFF
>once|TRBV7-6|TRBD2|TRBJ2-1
TGTGCCAGCAGCTTAGTGGCTAGCGGGGGGGCCGGTGAGCAGTTCTTC
CASSLVASGGAGEQFF
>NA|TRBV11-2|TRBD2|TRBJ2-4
TGTGCCAGCAGCCTAACTAGCGGGGGGGAAAACATTCAGTACTTC
CASSLTSGGENIQYF
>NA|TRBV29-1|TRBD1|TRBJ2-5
TGCAGTGGACAGGGGGCGAAGACCCAGTACTTC
CSGQGAKTQYF
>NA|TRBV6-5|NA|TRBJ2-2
TGTGCCAGCAGTCTTCCCCCCGGGGAGCTGTTTTTT
CASSLPPGELFF
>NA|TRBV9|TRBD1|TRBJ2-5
TGTGCCAGCAGCGTAGGAGGTCGGGCAGGGGGTAGTGGGGCCCAGTACTTC
CASSVGGRAGGSGAQYF
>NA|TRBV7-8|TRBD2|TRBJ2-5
TGTGCCAGCAGCTTTGGTAGCGGGACCCCCCAAGAGACCCAGTACTTC
CASSFGSGTPQETQYF
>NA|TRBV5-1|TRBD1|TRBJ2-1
TGCGCCAGCAGCTCGGACAGGCCTTTGAACAATGAGCAGTTCTTC
CASSSDRPLNNEQFF
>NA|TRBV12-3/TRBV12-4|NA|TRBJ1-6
TGTGCCAGCAGTTTACAGGGATCACCCCTCCACTTT
CASSLQGSPLHF